A single sample gave rise to the 29 T cell receptor beta chains below, sequenced in a study of post-analysis software for immune sequencing data. Study-level points and caveats: Five TRBV segments, TRBV5-6, TRBV5-1 and TRBV20-1 among them, were found more frequent in patients than controls.

Their antigens are not known. Unique-molecular-identifier-tagged TCR beta cDNA libraries were used. TCRdb reprocessed the PCR reads via MiXCR and lists one record per CDR3 protein. The sample yields hundreds of thousands of distinct CDR3 sequences, approximately 60% seen once. Input material: blood. The receptors were gathered from a girl aged 2-10 years with multiple sclerosis.

The genes are TRBV20-1 and TRBJ2-1; the match to TRBD2 covers 9 bases. The ends lost 0 bases at V and 4 bases at J; junction bases unmatched: 4. The CDR3 has 15 amino acids. Germline CDR1 and CDR2: DFQATT and SNEGSKA (reference sequence). In DNA, the CDR3 is TGCAGTGCTAGAGATCCGCGGGGGGGGTACAATGAGCAGTTCTTC. Its translation is CSARDPRGGYNEQFF.

The chain uses TRBV5-1 and TRBJ2-5; maybe TRBD1 (6 bases). The J call may be faulty, since TRBJ2-7 better matches the DNA end. The CDR3 loop spans 12 amino acids. Germline CDR1 SGHRS, CDR2 YFSETQ. Written as DNA, the CDR3 is TGCGCCAGCAGCTCAGGGGTCCACGAGCAGTACTTC. It encodes CASSSGVHEQYF.

The chain combines TRBV20-1 with TRBJ2-3, with D possibly being TRBD2 (7 bases). The CDR3 totals 17 residues. Trimming took 8 bases from V and 9 from J, leaving 33 bases between them. Germline V gives CDR1 DFQATT, CDR2 SNEGSKA (reference sequence). The CDR3 coding sequence is TGCAGTATCGGACCGACCAATAGCGAGAGGGGGGGTATCACGCAGTATTTT. This translates into CSIGPTNSERGGITQYF.

This rearrangement joins TRBV20-1 to TRBJ1-2; possible D gene TRBD1, 5 bases. The ends were cut back, 5 bases at V and 6 bases at J, with 10 bases in the middle. This CDR3 contains 11 residues. In germline, CDR1 is DFQATT, CDR2 SNEGSKA (reference sequence). The CDR3 here is CSASGSHGYTF. The DNA of the CDR3 is TGCAGTGCTTCAGGGTCCCATGGCTACACCTTC.

The chain recombines TRBV5-6 with TRBJ2-1, with D hard to call. V lost 0 bases to trimming and J lost 2 bases, with 6 bases between them. The CDR3 consists of 14 residues. CDR1 is SGHDT, CDR2 YYEEEE, per germline. The CDR3 DNA follows: TGTGCCAGCAGCTTGGCTATCACCTACAATGAGCAGTTCTTC. Translating gives CASSLAITYNEQFF.

V and J are TRBV4-3 and TRBJ1-5; D not certain. Germline V gives CDR1 LGHNA, CDR2 YSLEER. V was clipped by 4 bases and J by 9 bases, with 16 bases between them. The CDR3 consists of 14 residues. DNA for the CDR3: TGCGCCAGCAGCCGAGACGTGACCAGTTGGCCCCAGCATTTT. Protein: CASSRDVTSWPQHF.

The chain is built from TRBV20-1 and TRBJ2-1; 7 bases agree with TRBD2. The V gene end was trimmed by 2 bases and the J gene end by 5 bases; junction bases not matched to a gene: 3. Germline CDR1 DFQATT, CDR2 SNEGSKA (reference sequence). The CDR3 sequence is 13 residues long. The DNA for the CDR3 is TGCAGTGCTAGACGGCTAGCGGACAATGAGCAGTTCTTC. Protein sequence: CSARRLADNEQFF.

The rearrangement joins TRBV7-9 to TRBJ2-3; no clear D. Trimming stripped 1 base from V and 2 bases from J, with 10 bases between. The CDR3 length is 15 residues. Germline V gene sequence: CDR1 SEHNR, CDR2 FQNEAQ (reference sequence). The CDR3 DNA sequence: TGTGCCAGCAGCTTAGGACCAACGTTCACAGATACGCAGTATTTT. This translates into CASSLGPTFTDTQYF.

J is TRBJ2-3 and V is TRBV4-3, with 8 positions matching TRBD1. V was pared by 0 bases and J by 10 bases, with 3 bases of the junction left unmatched. Germline V CDR1 and CDR2: LGHNA, YSLEER. CDR3 length equals 13 residues. The CDR3 protein is CASSQESDRAQYF. For the CDR3, the DNA is TGCGCCAGCAGCCAAGAATCGGACAGGGCGCAGTATTTT.

This clonotype was seen a few times. V gene TRBV4-3 combines with J gene TRBJ1-2; 9 bases are a match to TRBD1. Germline CDR1 reads LGHNA; CDR2 reads YSLEER. V lost 3 bases and J lost 3; bases outside the gene matches: 2. The CDR3 is 14 residues long. The CDR3 reads CASSQGTGHYGYTF. For the CDR3, the DNA is TGCGCCAGCAGCCAGGGGACAGGGCACTATGGCTACACCTTC.

The chain recombines TRBV7-9 with TRBJ2-7; D not resolved. Germline CDR1 reads SEHNR; CDR2 reads FQNEAQ (reference sequence). Trimming took off 1 base at V and 6 bases at J, with 7 bases between the two ends. This CDR3 contains 12 residues. The DNA for the CDR3 is TGTGCCAGCAGCTTAGTAGGTCCCGAGCAGTACTTC. The encoded protein is CASSLVGPEQYF.

This chain's CDR3 is CASRYSRDPYNEQFF. The CDR3 DNA sequence: TGTGCCAGCAGATATAGCCGGGACCCGTACAATGAGCAGTTCTTC. The rearrangement links TRBV7-9 to TRBJ2-1; either TRBD1 or TRBD2 may supply D (5 bases each). Trimming pared 6 bases from V and 4 bases from J, leaving 16 bases between. CDR3 size: 15 residues. CDR1 SEHNR and CDR2 FQNEAQ come from the germline V gene (reference sequence).

The V and J genes are TRBV5-1 and TRBJ2-1; no definite D call. CDR1 SGHRS and CDR2 YFSETQ come from the germline V gene. This CDR3 has 15 residues. V lost 1 base and J lost 4, with 12 bases in between. CDR3 nucleotide sequence: TGCGCCAGCAGCTTGCGGAAGTCCCCTTACAATGAGCAGTTCTTC. This translates into CASSLRKSPYNEQFF.

This chain joins TRBV20-1 and TRBJ2-7; 12 bases are shared with TRBD1. The CDR3 is 18 amino acids. V shed 2 bases and J 2 bases; nucleotides not matched to a gene: 13. Germline V gene lookup returns CDR1 DFQATT and CDR2 SNEGSKA (reference sequence). The CDR3 nucleotides are TGCAGTGCTAGACAAGGGGACAGGGGGCGTCCCCTAACCTACGAGCAGTACTTC. It specifies CSARQGDRGRPLTYEQYF.

This chain uses TRBV7-9 with TRBJ2-1; a weak D match, TRBD2 (5 bases). The CDR3 extends over 15 amino acids. Germline values: CDR1 SEHNR, CDR2 FQNEAQ (reference sequence). V lost 5 bases to trimming and J lost 4 bases, with 15 bases between them. CDR3 amino acids: CASSILVPGYNEQFF. The CDR3 coding sequence is TGTGCCAGCAGCATACTAGTCCCAGGTTACAATGAGCAGTTCTTC.

This chain joins TRBV29-1 and TRBJ2-1; 14 positions match TRBD2. CDR1 and CDR2 from the germline V gene are SQVTM and ANQGSEA. CDR3 size: 17 residues. The CDR3 spells CRAGLAGGRGSYNEQFF. CDR3 in DNA: TGCAGGGCTGGACTAGCGGGAGGAAGGGGCTCCTACAATGAGCAGTTCTTC.

This clonotype appeared a few times. J is TRBJ2-1 and V is TRBV5-1; 9 bases line up with TRBD2. This CDR3 contains 15 residues. Germline assignment: CDR1 SGHRS and CDR2 YFSETQ. Germline trimming cut 0 bases from V and 8 bases from J; bases unmatched to any gene: 6. This CDR3 reads CASSLGSGSVDEQFF. The CDR3 DNA reads as TGCGCCAGCAGCTTGGGTAGCGGGAGTGTAGATGAGCAGTTCTTC.

The CDR3 spells CSVAHRISAYNEQFF. CDR3 nucleotides: TGCAGCGTTGCCCACCGGATTAGCGCCTACAATGAGCAGTTCTTC. J is TRBJ2-1 and V is TRBV29-1; D is possibly TRBD2 (5 bases). The V end lost 4 bases, the J end lost 2 bases, and 15 bases lay between the germline ends. CDR3 size: 15 residues. Germline CDR1 and CDR2: SQVTM and ANQGSEA.

The gene calls are TRBV3-1 and TRBJ2-4; D call uncertain. V was pared by 4 bases and J by 5 bases, with 12 bases between. Germline CDR1 LGHDT, CDR2 YNNKEL (reference sequence). CDR3 length: 14 amino acids. The CDR3 loop is CASSPGDGENIQYF. The CDR3 coding sequence is TGTGCCAGCAGCCCTGGGGATGGTGAAAACATTCAGTACTTC.

The genes are TRBV29-1 and TRBJ2-5; TRBD2 might be the D (5 bases). This CDR3 is 12 amino acids long. Trimming removed 5 bases at V and 5 bases at J, with 12 bases between. From germline, CDR1 is SQVTM and CDR2 ANQGSEA. CDR3 region: CSVRGMEETQYF. The DNA for the CDR3 is TGCAGCGTTCGAGGGATGGAGGAGACCCAGTACTTC.

To note about this clonotype: Its ends do not fully match the called genes, so a read error is possible. The chain carries TRBV9 and TRBJ2-1; a possible D gene is TRBD2 (6 bases). Per the germline V gene, CDR1 is SGDLS and CDR2 is YYNGEE. The CDR3 is 14 amino acids. In nucleotides, the CDR3 is TGTGTCAGCAGCGTAGCTACCCCTAGCGTTGAGCAGTTCTTC. Amino acid sequence: CVSSVATPSVEQFF.

This chain links TRBV6-5 with TRBJ1-2, with TRBD1 matching over 7 bases. With V trimmed by 6 bases and J by 7 bases, 8 bases remained unmatched. The CDR3 is 13 amino acids. Germline V lookup: CDR1 MNHEY, CDR2 SVGAGI. CDR3 coding DNA: TGTGCCAGCAGCGAGACAGGGAATCGTGGCTACACCTTC. Protein: CASSETGNRGYTF.

The rearrangement uses TRBV20-1 and TRBJ1-2; 7 nucleotides align to TRBD1. The ends lost 3 bases at V and 6 bases at J; junction bases unmatched: 16. The CDR3 length is 16 residues. Germline lookup yields CDR1 DFQATT and CDR2 SNEGSKA (reference sequence). The CDR3 bases are TGCAGTGCTAGGGGGAAGGGGGCGCGAGAGGGGAATGGCTACACCTTC. Translating gives CSARGKGAREGNGYTF.

V is TRBV20-1 and J is TRBJ2-1; 7 bases map to TRBD1. The CDR3 sequence is 15 residues long. Germline V gene lookup returns CDR1 DFQATT and CDR2 SNEGSKA (reference sequence). The ends lost 2 bases at V and 2 bases at J; junction bases unmatched: 6. The CDR3 here is CSARPQGPAYNEQFF. Here the CDR3 DNA reads TGCAGTGCTAGACCACAGGGGCCCGCCTACAATGAGCAGTTCTTC.

The gene calls are TRBV4-3 and TRBJ2-2; D not certain. Germline V lookup: CDR1 LGHNA, CDR2 YSLEER. CDR3 size: 15 residues. V was pared by 1 base and J by 1 base, with 7 bases between. The CDR3 DNA reads TGCGCCAGCAGCCAAGGGACGGGGAACACCGGGGAGCTGTTTTTT. Translated, it gives CASSQGTGNTGELFF.

This clonotype appeared a few times. The genes are TRBV4-2 and TRBJ2-1; TRBD2 matches at 8 bases. Germline loops: CDR1 LGHNA, CDR2 YNFKEQ. The trim removed 0 bases at V and 5 bases at J, leaving 6 bases unmatched. The CDR3 runs 16 residues. CDR3 residues: CASSQDHAGGDNEQFF. In nucleotides, the CDR3 is TGTGCCAGCAGCCAAGATCATGCGGGGGGTGACAATGAGCAGTTCTTC.

This clonotype occurred a few times. This chain uses TRBV20-1 with TRBJ2-1; perhaps TRBD1 as D (6 bases). V was clipped by 2 bases and J by 3 bases, with 14 bases between them. In germline, CDR1 is DFQATT, CDR2 SNEGSKA (reference sequence). This CDR3 has 15 residues. The CDR3 here is CSARLPGQLYNEQFF. The DNA of the CDR3 is TGCAGTGCTAGACTCCCCGGACAGCTCTACAATGAGCAGTTCTTC.

This sequence joins TRBV4-3 and TRBJ1-2; no firm D call. Germline V gene sequence: CDR1 LGHNA, CDR2 YSLEER. V was clipped by 4 bases and J by 0 bases, with 12 bases between them. The CDR3 contains 15 residues. The CDR3 nucleotides read TGCGCCAGCAGCCCCCGACGGGAAACTAACTATGGCTACACCTTC. The encoded protein is CASSPRRETNYGYTF.

The chain links TRBV5-1 to TRBJ1-4; D is uncertain. Trimming took off 4 bases at V and 8 bases at J, with 12 bases between the two ends. The germline gives CDR1 SGHRS, CDR2 YFSETQ. The CDR3 spans 13 residues. Written as DNA, the CDR3 is TGCGCCAGCAGCCCGTCCCTTATAGAAAAACTGTTTTTT. This sequence encodes CASSPSLIEKLFF.